The text below deals with one T cell receptor (beta chain). Its antigen remains unidentified. TCR beta CDR3 regions were amplified from RNA. The study used the HTBI primer set for a first-round RT-PCR of the TCR CDR3. TCRdb reprocessed the multiplex PCR reads with MiXCR, giving one entry per CDR3 protein. This table holds about 410,000 distinct CDR3 sequences, more than 14% found once. Germline CDR1 and CDR2: SGHRS and YFSETQ. Trimming cost V 1 base and J 6 bases, with 11 bases left between them. This CDR3 spans 13 amino acids. This specimen comes from a study of T cells in Graves' hyperthyroidism and ophthalmopathy. Study information: The authors collected peripheral blood at initial diagnosis, before any treatment. Study outcomes and limitations: Blood samples included most of the expanded thyroid clonotypes exceeding 0.001.

The specimen was blood. The genes are TRBV5-1 and TRBJ2-7; maybe TRBD2 (6 bases). The source of this sequence is a woman aged 25 to 39 with Graves' ophthalmopathy. The CDR3 protein is CASSLYLGGEQYF. Written as DNA, the CDR3 is TGCGCCAGCAGCTTGTATTTGGGGGGCGAGCAGTACTTC.